Below are 10 T cell receptor beta chains sequenced from a single sample in a study of shared clonotypes between healthy human individuals. Only in-frame clones appear in the TCRdb table, and some are missing; sequencing was by immunoSEQ multiplex PCR. This table holds approximately 2.4 million clones, almost 96% found once. The specimen sequenced was naive CD4+ T cells sorted from blood. Subset indicated: CD45RA+ positively selected. These receptors were obtained from a young man in good health.

The chain carries TRBV5-5 and TRBJ1-3, with a tentative D call TRBD1 (6 bases). Germline CDR1 and CDR2: SGHKS and YYEKEE (reference sequence). The length of the CDR3 is 15 residues. The V end lost 2 bases, the J end lost 0 bases, and 9 bases lay between the germline ends. The DNA for the CDR3 is TGTGCCAGCAGCTTACAGGGAACCTCTGGAAACACCATATATTTT. It specifies CASSLQGTSGNTIYF.

This sequence joins TRBV28 and TRBJ2-1; 7 positions match TRBD2. The germline CDR1 and CDR2 sequences are MDHEN and SYDVKM. Unmatched junction bases numbered 14, after V lost 9 bases and J lost 0 bases. The CDR3 is 17 amino acids. The CDR3 sequence is CASLPLGGGSSYNEQFF. In nucleotides, the CDR3 is TGTGCCAGTCTCCCCCTTGGCGGGGGAAGCTCCTACAATGAGCAGTTCTTC.

The gene calls are TRBV30 and TRBJ1-2; no firm D call. V dropped 3 bases and J dropped 4 bases, with 15 bases sitting between them. CDR1 GTSNPN and CDR2 SVGIG come from the germline V gene (reference sequence). The CDR3 totals 14 residues. The CDR3 bases are TGTGCCTGGAGGGATGGCAGGAACCTCTATGGCTACACCTTC. Its translation: CAWRDGRNLYGYTF.

The chain combines TRBV28 with TRBJ2-7; D is uncertain. The CDR3 has 12 residues. V was cut by 5 bases and J by 10 bases, with 15 bases left in between. Germline values: CDR1 MDHEN, CDR2 SYDVKM. The CDR3 is CASSPGLGQQYF. The CDR3 bases are TGTGCCAGCAGTCCCGGTCTCGGCCAACAGTACTTC.

The rearrangement links TRBV13 to TRBJ2-7, with a tentative D call TRBD2 (6 bases). The CDR3 covers 15 residues. V shed 2 bases and J shed 0 bases, with 11 bases lying between them. Germline CDR1 and CDR2: PRHDT and FYEKMQ (reference sequence). Here the CDR3 DNA reads TGTGCCAGCAGCTTACGTGGCGGGGTCTCCTACGAGCAGTACTTC. Encoded protein: CASSLRGGVSYEQYF.

The genes are TRBV5-5 and TRBJ2-7, with D hard to call. Trimming took off 4 bases at V and 1 base at J, with 3 bases between the two ends. The CDR3 is made up of 11 amino acids. CDR1 SGHKS and CDR2 YYEKEE come from the germline V gene (reference sequence). CDR3 bases: TGTGCCAGCAGCATTTCCTACGAGCAGTACTTC. It specifies CASSISYEQYF.

The V and J genes are TRBV30 and TRBJ1-1, with D perhaps TRBD1 (6 bases). The length of the CDR3 is 14 residues. Germline V gene lookup returns CDR1 GTSNPN and CDR2 SVGIG (reference sequence). Trimming took off 0 bases at V and 5 bases at J, with 13 bases between the two ends. The CDR3 here is CAWSVRGASTEAFF. The CDR3 coding sequence is TGTGCCTGGAGTGTAAGGGGGGCCAGTACTGAAGCTTTCTTT. The full variable domain, its missing parts supplied by reference TRBV30 and TRBJ1-1, is SQTIHQWPATLVQPVGSPLSLECTVEGTSNPNLYWYRQAAGRGLQLLFYSVGIGQISSEVPQNLSASRPQDRQFILSSKKLLLSDSGFYLCAWSVRGASTEAFFGQGTRLTVV.

As regards this clone: This sample includes further DNA sequences coding for the same CDR3. V is TRBV30 and J is TRBJ2-1; 8 bases line up with TRBD2. J lost 5 bases, V lost 3 bases, and 3 bases had no gene match. The CDR3 sequence is 13 residues long. CDR1 is GTSNPN and CDR2 is SVGIG in the germline V gene (reference sequence). CDR3 DNA sequence: TGTGCCTGGAGCGGGAGGGCGGACAATGAGCAGTTCTTC. It specifies CAWSGRADNEQFF.

V and J are TRBV28 and TRBJ1-6, with D hard to call. Germline V gene data show CDR1 as MDHEN and CDR2 as SYDVKM. CDR3 size: 14 residues. Trimming stripped 7 bases from V and 1 base from J, with 8 bases between. The CDR3 nucleotides are TGTGCCAGCACCGTACCATCCTATAATTCACCCCTCCACTTT. It encodes CASTVPSYNSPLHF.

This clone was seen just once. J is TRBJ1-5 and V is TRBV19, with D hard to call. Per germline, CDR1 LNHDA and CDR2 SQIVND (reference sequence). This CDR3 has 13 residues. V lost 9 bases and J 9 bases, leaving 18 bases between the germline ends. The CDR3 here is CASQNDGLAPQHF. The CDR3 region has the DNA TGTGCCAGCCAAAACGACGGGTTGGCGCCCCAGCATTTT.